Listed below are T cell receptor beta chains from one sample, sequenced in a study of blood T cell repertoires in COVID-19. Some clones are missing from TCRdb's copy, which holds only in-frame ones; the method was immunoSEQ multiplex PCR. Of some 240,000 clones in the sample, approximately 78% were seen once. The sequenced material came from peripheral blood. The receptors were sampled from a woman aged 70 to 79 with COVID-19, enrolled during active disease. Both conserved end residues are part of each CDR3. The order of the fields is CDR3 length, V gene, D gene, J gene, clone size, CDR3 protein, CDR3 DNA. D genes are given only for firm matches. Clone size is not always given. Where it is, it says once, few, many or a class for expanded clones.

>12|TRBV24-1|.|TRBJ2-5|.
CATSDPLQTQYF
TGTGCCACCAGTGATCCCCTCCAGACCCAGTACTTC
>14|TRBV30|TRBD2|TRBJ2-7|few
CAWSVGGSSYEQYF
TGTGCCTGGAGTGTCGGCGGGAGCTCCTACGAGCAGTACTTC
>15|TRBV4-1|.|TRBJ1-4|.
CASSQEGSGGEKLFF
TGCGCCAGCAGCCAAGAAGGGAGCGGAGGGGAAAAACTGTTTTTT
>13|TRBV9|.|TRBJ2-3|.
CASSPEPTDTQYF
TGTGCCAGCAGCCCCGAGCCCACAGATACGCAGTATTTT
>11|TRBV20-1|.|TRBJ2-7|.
CSATLASEQYF
TGCAGTGCTACGCTAGCTAGCGAGCAGTACTTC
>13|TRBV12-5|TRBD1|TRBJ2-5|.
CASGLEQGGTQYF
TGTGCTAGTGGTTTGGAACAGGGGGGGACCCAGTACTTC
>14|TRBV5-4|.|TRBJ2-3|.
CASRTGSVTDTQYF
TGTGCCAGCAGAACGGGAAGTGTCACAGATACGCAGTATTTT
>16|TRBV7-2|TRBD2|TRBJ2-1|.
CASSLSGRAWYNEQFF
TGTGCCAGCAGCTTAAGCGGGAGGGCCTGGTACAATGAGCAGTTCTTC
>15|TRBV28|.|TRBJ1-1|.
CASSLTRGLAWVAFF
TGTGCCAGCAGTTTAACTCGGGGGTTGGCGTGGGTCGCTTTCTTT
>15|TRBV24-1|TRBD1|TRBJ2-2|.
CATSEWTGGTGELFF
TGTGCCACCAGTGAGTGGACAGGGGGCACCGGGGAGCTGTTTTTT
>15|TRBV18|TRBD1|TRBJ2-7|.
CASSPGQGGAYEQYF
TGTGCCAGCTCACCCGGACAGGGCGGCGCCTACGAGCAGTACTTC
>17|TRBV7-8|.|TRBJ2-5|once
CASSLGTGKANRETQYF
TGTGCCAGCAGCTTAGGTACGGGAAAGGCGAACCGGGAGACCCAGTACTTC
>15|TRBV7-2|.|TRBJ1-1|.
CASSLQVHSVESAFF
TGTGCCAGCAGCTTACAAGTTCATAGTGTAGAGAGCGCTTTCTTT
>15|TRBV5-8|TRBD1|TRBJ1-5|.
CASTPRGTDYQPQHF
TGTGCCAGCACCCCTCGGGGGACAGATTATCAGCCCCAGCATTTT
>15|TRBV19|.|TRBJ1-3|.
CASSLGQSSGNTIYF
TGTGCCAGTAGTCTCGGACAGTCCTCTGGAAACACCATATATTTT
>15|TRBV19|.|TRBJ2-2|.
CASSIAGGWTGELFF
TGTGCCAGTAGTATAGCGGGCGGGTGGACCGGGGAGCTGTTTTTT
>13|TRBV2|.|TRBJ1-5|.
CASSERSVQPQHF
TGTGCCAGCAGTGAACGATCGGTTCAGCCCCAGCATTTT
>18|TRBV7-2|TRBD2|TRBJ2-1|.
CASSLAGGPTSSYNEQFF
TGTGCCAGCAGCTTAGCGGGAGGGCCTACGAGCTCCTACAATGAGCAGTTCTTC
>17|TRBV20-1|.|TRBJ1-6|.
CSASRRQELNTNSPLHF
TGCAGTGCTAGTCGTAGACAGGAACTAAACACTAATTCACCCCTCCACTTT
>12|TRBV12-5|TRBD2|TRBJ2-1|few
CASGGRANEQFF
TGTGCTAGTGGCGGGAGGGCCAATGAGCAGTTCTTC
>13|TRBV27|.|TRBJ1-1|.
CASSDRLRTEAFF
TGTGCCAGCAGCGACAGGTTGAGAACTGAAGCTTTCTTT
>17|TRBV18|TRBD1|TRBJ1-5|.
CASSPGTGTYYNQPQHF
TGTGCCAGCTCACCGGGGACAGGAACTTACTACAATCAGCCCCAGCATTTT
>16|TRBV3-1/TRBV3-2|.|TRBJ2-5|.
CASSQARRGGGETQYF
TGTGCCAGCAGCCAGGCTAGGAGAGGGGGTGGTGAGACCCAGTACTTC
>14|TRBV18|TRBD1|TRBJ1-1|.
CASSSQGAGAEAFF
TGTGCCAGCTCAAGTCAGGGGGCTGGCGCTGAAGCTTTCTTT
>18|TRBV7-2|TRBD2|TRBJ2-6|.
CASSFGLAGMSGANVLTF
TGTGCCAGCAGCTTTGGACTAGCGGGGATGTCTGGGGCCAACGTCCTGACTTTC
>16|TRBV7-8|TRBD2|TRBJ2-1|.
CASSLGLAGGDNEQFF
TGTGCCAGCAGCTTAGGGCTAGCGGGAGGGGACAATGAGCAGTTCTTC
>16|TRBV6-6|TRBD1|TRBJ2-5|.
CASSSGGTGGQETQYF
TGTGCCAGCAGTTCAGGAGGGACAGGGGGACAAGAGACCCAGTACTTC
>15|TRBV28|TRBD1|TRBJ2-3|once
CASSLPGQFTDTQYF
TGTGCCAGCAGTTTACCGGGACAGTTCACAGATACGCAGTATTTT
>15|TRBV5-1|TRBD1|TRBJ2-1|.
CASSFGDRGIDEQFF
TGCGCCAGCAGCTTCGGGGACAGGGGAATTGATGAGCAGTTCTTC
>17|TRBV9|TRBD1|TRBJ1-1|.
CASKTGESGQGNTEAFF
TGTGCCAGCAAAACAGGGGAATCAGGACAAGGGAACACTGAAGCTTTCTTT
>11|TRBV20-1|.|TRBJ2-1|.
CSAKTSYEQFF
TGCAGTGCTAAAACTAGCTATGAGCAGTTCTTC
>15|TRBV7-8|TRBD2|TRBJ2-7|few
CASSLAAGVTSEQYF
TGTGCCAGCAGCTTAGCAGCGGGAGTCACGAGCGAGCAGTACTTC
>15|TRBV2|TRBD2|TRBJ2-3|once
CASRLAGTSTDTQYF
TGTGCCAGCAGACTAGCGGGTACTAGCACAGATACGCAGTATTTT
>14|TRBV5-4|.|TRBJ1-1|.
CASSPGGGYTEAFF
TGTGCCAGCAGCCCGGGGGGTGGGTACACTGAAGCTTTCTTT
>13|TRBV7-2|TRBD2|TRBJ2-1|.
CASSLTSVNEQFF
TGTGCCAGCAGCTTAACTAGCGTGAATGAGCAGTTCTTC
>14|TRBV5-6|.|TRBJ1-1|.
CASRSRHVNTEAFF
TGTGCCAGCAGATCTCGACACGTGAACACTGAAGCTTTCTTT
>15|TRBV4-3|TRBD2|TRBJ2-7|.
CASSQVRAAGGEQYF
TGCGCCAGCAGCCAAGTAAGGGCTGCCGGGGGGGAGCAGTACTTC
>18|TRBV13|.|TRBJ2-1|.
CASSPEGYPISSYNEQFF
TGTGCCAGCAGCCCGGAGGGCTACCCCATCAGCTCCTACAATGAGCAGTTCTTC
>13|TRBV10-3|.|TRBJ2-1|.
CAISPDPTIEQFF
TGTGCCATCAGCCCCGACCCGACAATTGAGCAGTTCTTC
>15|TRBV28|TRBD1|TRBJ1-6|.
CASSSAGTANSPLHF
TGTGCCAGCAGTTCTGCCGGGACAGCCAATTCACCCCTCCACTTT
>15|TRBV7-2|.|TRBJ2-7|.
CASSLAGGTTYEQYF
TGTGCCAGCAGCTTAGCGGGGGGGACAACCTACGAGCAGTACTTC
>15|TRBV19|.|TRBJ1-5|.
CASSIGPYSNQPQHF
TGTGCCAGTAGTATAGGGCCATATAGCAATCAGCCCCAGCATTTT
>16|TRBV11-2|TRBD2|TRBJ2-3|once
CASSRLAGEIGDTQYF
TGTGCCAGCAGCCGGTTAGCGGGAGAGATCGGAGATACGCAGTATTTT
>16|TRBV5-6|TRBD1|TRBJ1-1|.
CASSSSPTGARTEAFF
TGTGCCAGCAGCTCCTCCCCGACAGGGGCTCGTACTGAAGCTTTCTTT
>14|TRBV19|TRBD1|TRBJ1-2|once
CASRNLGGGYGYTF
TGTGCCAGTAGAAACCTAGGGGGCGGCTATGGCTACACCTTC
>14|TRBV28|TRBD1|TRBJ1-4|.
CASTTGGPWEKLFF
TGTGCCAGCACGACAGGGGGCCCATGGGAAAAACTGTTTTTT
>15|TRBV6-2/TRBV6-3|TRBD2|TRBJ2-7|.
CASSQGLAGRYEQYF
TGTGCCAGCAGCCAAGGACTAGCGGGACGGTACGAGCAGTACTTC
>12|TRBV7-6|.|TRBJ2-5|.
CASNNREETQYF
TGTGCCAGCAACAACAGGGAAGAGACCCAGTACTTC
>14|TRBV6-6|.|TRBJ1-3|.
CASKYGGEGNTIYF
TGTGCCAGCAAGTACGGGGGTGAGGGAAACACCATATATTTT
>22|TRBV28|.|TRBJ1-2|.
CASSPGGMGLERLYVSNYGYTF
TGTGCCAGCAGCCCCGGTGGCATGGGGCTTGAAAGGCTCTATGTCTCTAACTATGGCTACACCTTC